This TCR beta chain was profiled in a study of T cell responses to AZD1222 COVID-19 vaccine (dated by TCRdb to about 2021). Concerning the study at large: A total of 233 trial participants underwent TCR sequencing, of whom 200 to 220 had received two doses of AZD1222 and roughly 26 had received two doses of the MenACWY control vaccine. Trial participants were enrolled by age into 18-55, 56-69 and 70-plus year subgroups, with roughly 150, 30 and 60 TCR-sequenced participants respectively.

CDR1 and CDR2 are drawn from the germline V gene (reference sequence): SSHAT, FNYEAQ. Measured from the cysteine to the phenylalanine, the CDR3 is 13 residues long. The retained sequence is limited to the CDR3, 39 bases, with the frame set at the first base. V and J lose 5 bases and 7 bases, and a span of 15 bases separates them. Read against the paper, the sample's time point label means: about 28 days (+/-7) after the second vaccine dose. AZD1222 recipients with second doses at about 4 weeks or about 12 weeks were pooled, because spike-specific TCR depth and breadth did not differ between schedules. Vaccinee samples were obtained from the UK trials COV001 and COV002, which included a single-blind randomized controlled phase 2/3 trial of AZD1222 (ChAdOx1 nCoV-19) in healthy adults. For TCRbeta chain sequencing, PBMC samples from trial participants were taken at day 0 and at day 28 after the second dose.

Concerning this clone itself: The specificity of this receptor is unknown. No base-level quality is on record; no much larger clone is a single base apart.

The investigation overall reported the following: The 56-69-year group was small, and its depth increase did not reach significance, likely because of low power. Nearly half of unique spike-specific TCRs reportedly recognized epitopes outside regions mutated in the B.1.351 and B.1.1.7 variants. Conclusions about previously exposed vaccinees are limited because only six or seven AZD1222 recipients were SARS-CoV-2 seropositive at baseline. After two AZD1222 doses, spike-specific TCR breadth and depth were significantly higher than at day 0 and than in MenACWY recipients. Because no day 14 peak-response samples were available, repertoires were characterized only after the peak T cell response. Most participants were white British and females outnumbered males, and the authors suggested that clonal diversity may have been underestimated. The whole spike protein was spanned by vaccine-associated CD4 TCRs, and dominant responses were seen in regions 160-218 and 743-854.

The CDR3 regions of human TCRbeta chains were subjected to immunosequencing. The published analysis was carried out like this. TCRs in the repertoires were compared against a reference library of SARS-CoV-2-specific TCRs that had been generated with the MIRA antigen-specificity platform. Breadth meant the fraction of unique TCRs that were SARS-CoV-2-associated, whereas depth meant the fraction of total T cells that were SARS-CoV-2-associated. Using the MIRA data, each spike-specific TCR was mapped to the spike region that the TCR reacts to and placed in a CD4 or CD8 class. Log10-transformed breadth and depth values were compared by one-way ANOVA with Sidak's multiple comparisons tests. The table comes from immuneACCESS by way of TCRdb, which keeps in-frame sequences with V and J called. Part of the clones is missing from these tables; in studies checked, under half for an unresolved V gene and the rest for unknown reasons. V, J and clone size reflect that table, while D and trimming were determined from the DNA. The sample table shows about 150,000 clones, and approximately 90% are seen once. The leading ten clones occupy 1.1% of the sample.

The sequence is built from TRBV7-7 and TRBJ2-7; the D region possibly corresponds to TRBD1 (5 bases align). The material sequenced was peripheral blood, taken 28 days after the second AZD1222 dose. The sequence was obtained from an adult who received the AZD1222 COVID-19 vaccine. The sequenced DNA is TGTGCCAGCAGCACAGACAGATCGGGTGAGCAGTACTTC. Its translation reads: CASSTDRSGEQYF.